Given below is one T cell receptor beta chain in context. This sample stems from a study of T cell changes during pregnancy in multiple sclerosis. Method: immunoSEQ multiplex PCR; TCRdb's copy keeps in-frame clones and lacks some. The sample yields around 85,000 clones, around 90% seen once. V lost 9 bases and J 0 bases, leaving 9 bases between the germline ends. The CDR3 covers 13 residues. Germline lookup yields CDR1 SNHLY and CDR2 FYNNEI. This clonotype was sampled from a female donor in good health, serving as a control in a pregnancy study. Some clones in this sample may be carry-over from other donors' samples. This chain joins TRBV2 and TRBJ2-4, with D perhaps matching TRBD1 (5 bases). Sequences were derived from PBMCs, sampled in the first trimester of pregnancy. CDR3 DNA sequence: TGTGCCAGTAGGGGCCTAGCCAAAAACATTCAGTACTTC. Its protein is CASRGLAKNIQYF.